The next 27 T cell receptor beta chains were all read from a single sample in a study of blood T cell repertoires in COVID-19. Profiled with immunoSEQ multiplex PCR; TCRdb holds only in-frame clones, not every one. The sample carries fewer than 350,000 clones, roughly 93% recorded once. What was sequenced was PBMCs or T cells enriched from blood (not recorded which). The receptors shown here come from a middle-aged woman with acute COVID-19.

This rearrangement joins TRBV6-5 to TRBJ2-3; the D gene is possibly TRBD2 (6 bases). V was shortened by 6 bases and J by 1 base, with 14 bases between the two germline ends. The CDR3 totals 15 residues. Germline V gene data show CDR1 as MNHEY and CDR2 as SVGAGI. The CDR3 DNA reads as TGTGCCAGCAGGACTAGTTGGGGGGGCACAGATACGCAGTATTTT. This sequence encodes CASRTSWGGTDTQYF.

This chain uses TRBV28 with TRBJ1-5, with TRBD1 matching 9 bases. This CDR3 spans 14 amino acids. After removal of 4 bases from V and 7 bases from J, the junction contained 5 bases not matched to a gene. Germline CDR1 reads MDHEN; CDR2 reads SYDVKM. CDR3 loop: CASSSGTGPQPQHF. The CDR3, as DNA: TGTGCCAGCAGTTCCGGGACAGGGCCCCAGCCCCAGCATTTT. Together with reference TRBV28 and TRBJ1-5, the CDR3 gives the full variable domain: DVKVTQSSRYLVKRTGEKVFLECVQDMDHENMFWYRQDPGLGLRLIYFSYDVKMKEKGDIPEGYSVSREKKERFSLILESASTNQTSMYLCASSSGTGPQPQHFGDGTRLSIL.

The chain has TRBV6-2 or TRBV6-3 and TRBJ2-5; 11 nucleotides agree with TRBD1. Germline CDR1 is MNHEY and CDR2 is SVGEGT. V lost 6 bases and J lost 3; bases outside the gene matches: 9. This CDR3 has 16 amino acids. CDR3 protein: CASSSFRDRGKETQYF. DNA of the CDR3: TGTGCCAGCAGCTCATTCCGGGACAGGGGGAAAGAGACCCAGTACTTC.

The genes are TRBV19 and TRBJ1-2; D possibly corresponds to TRBD1 (6 bases). CDR3 length: 14 residues. Germline CDR1 LNHDA, CDR2 SQIVND (reference sequence). Trimming pared 3 bases from V and 3 bases from J, leaving 11 bases between. The DNA of the CDR3 is TGTGCCAGTAGTATCTCGACAGGATACTATGGCTACACCTTC. Translated: CASSISTGYYGYTF. Complete variable domain (other parts from reference TRBV19 and TRBJ1-2): DGGITQSPKYLFRKEGQNVTLSCEQNLNHDAMYWYRQDPGQGLRLIYYSQIVNDFQKGDIAEGYSVSREKKESFPLTVTSAQKNPTAFYLCASSISTGYYGYTFGSGTRLTVV.

This clone is a singleton in its sample. The chain couples TRBV6-2 or TRBV6-3 to TRBJ2-3; no reliable D call. V lost 5 bases and J lost 2, with 11 bases in between. The CDR3 covers 14 residues. From germline, CDR1 is MNHEY and CDR2 SVGEGT. CDR3 sequence: CASSDPLFTDTQYF. The CDR3 coding sequence is TGTGCCAGCAGTGACCCACTATTCACAGATACGCAGTATTTT.

The chain couples TRBV10-3 to TRBJ1-2; 8 bases are a match to TRBD1. Germline CDR1 reads ENHRY; CDR2 reads SYGVKD. J was trimmed by 4 bases and V by 4 bases; bases with no gene match: 5. The CDR3 consists of 14 residues. This CDR3 is CAISGGQAGYGYTF. The CDR3 bases are TGTGCCATCAGTGGGGGACAGGCGGGCTATGGCTACACCTTC.

V usage is TRBV19 and J usage is TRBJ1-1; possibly TRBD1 for D (5 bases). The CDR3 extends over 13 amino acids. Germline V gene sequence: CDR1 LNHDA, CDR2 SQIVND (reference sequence). Trimming left V 3 bases short and J 3 bases short, with 8 bases between. The CDR3 loop reads CASSIQGDTEAFF. Here the CDR3 DNA reads TGTGCCAGTAGTATCCAAGGGGACACTGAAGCTTTCTTT.

The chain combines TRBV6-5 with TRBJ2-6, with D perhaps TRBD1 (6 bases). V was cut by 0 bases and J by 4 bases, with 7 bases left in between. There are 15 residues in the CDR3. The germline gives CDR1 MNHEY, CDR2 SVGAGI. CDR3: CASSYSGTGANVLTF. The CDR3 nucleotides are TGTGCCAGCAGTTACTCCGGGACAGGGGCCAACGTCCTGACTTTC.

V usage is TRBV5-1 and J usage is TRBJ2-1; 10 positions agree with TRBD1. The CDR3 is 15 amino acids. Per germline, CDR1 SGHRS and CDR2 YFSETQ. J lost 8 bases, V lost 0 bases, and 5 bases had no gene match. The CDR3 loop is CASSLGTGGKDEQFF. In DNA, the CDR3 is TGCGCCAGCAGCTTGGGGACAGGGGGTAAGGATGAGCAGTTCTTC. Full variable domain (missing parts from reference TRBV5-1 and TRBJ2-1): KAGVTQTPRYLIKTRGQQVTLSCSPISGHRSVSWYQQTPGQGLQFLFEYFSETQRNKGNFPGRFSGRQFSNSRSEMNVSTLELGDSALYLCASSLGTGGKDEQFFGPGTRLTVL.

The genes are TRBV6-5 and TRBJ1-2; 7 bases agree with TRBD1. Losses at the gene ends were 5 bases for V and 6 bases for J; bases not matched to a gene: 9. Germline CDR1 reads MNHEY; CDR2 reads SVGAGI. The CDR3 is made up of 14 amino acids. In DNA, the CDR3 is TGTGCCAGCAGTCAAAACAGACAGGGAAATGGCTACACCTTC. Translation: CASSQNRQGNGYTF.

This clone was seen repeatedly, ten times or more. This sequence joins TRBV28 and TRBJ2-1, with 15 bases lining up with TRBD2. Germline V gene data show CDR1 as MDHEN and CDR2 as SYDVKM. The V and J ends lost 6 bases and 8 bases, in that order; junction bases with no gene match: 5. The CDR3 is 15 residues long. In nucleotides, the CDR3 is TGTGCCAGCAGCCCTGGGACTAGCGGGGGGTATGAGCAGTTCTTC. This codes for CASSPGTSGGYEQFF.

The J gene is TRBJ1-2, the V gene TRBV14; no firm D call. The CDR3 has 17 amino acids. The germline V gene has CDR1 SGHDN and CDR2 FVKESK. V shed 1 base and J shed 3 bases, with 18 bases lying between them. DNA for the CDR3: TGTGCCAGCAGCCAAGCCTCGCAGGTCTATTCGGACTATGGCTACACCTTC. Its translation: CASSQASQVYSDYGYTF.

This clone has only one observation. This rearrangement joins TRBV11-2 to TRBJ2-1; 9 nucleotides agree with TRBD1. CDR1 and CDR2 from the germline V gene are SGHAT and FQNNGV. The V gene end was trimmed by 2 bases and the J gene end by 8 bases; junction bases not matched to a gene: 4. The CDR3 is made up of 14 amino acids. CDR3 region: CASSLNRGPHEQFF. CDR3 DNA: TGTGCCAGCAGCTTAAACAGGGGGCCCCATGAGCAGTTCTTC.

The CDR3 coding sequence is TGTGCCACCAGCAGAGTCCCTCTACTACTAGCGGGGGAACACCTAGATACGCAGTATTTT. Translation gives CATSRVPLLLAGEHLDTQYF. V is TRBV15 and J is TRBJ2-3; TRBD2 agrees at 11 bases. The junction had 17 bases not matched to a gene; V was cut back by 1 base and J by 5 bases. This CDR3 contains 20 residues. Per the germline V gene, CDR1 is LNHNV and CDR2 is YYDKDF (reference sequence).

This sequence joins TRBV24-1 and TRBJ1-5; the match to TRBD1 covers 10 bases. The CDR3 consists of 15 residues. CDR1 and CDR2 (germline): KGHDR, SFDVKD. The V gene end was trimmed by 10 bases and the J gene end by 4 bases; junction bases not matched to a gene: 9. Here the CDR3 reads CATSSGGQGNQPQHF. CDR3 coding DNA: TGTGCCACATCATCAGGGGGACAGGGGAATCAGCCCCAGCATTTT.

The chain has TRBV5-3 and TRBJ2-3; 7 bases match TRBD1. TRBV5-3 is known as an ORF, though its function is uncertain. The length of the CDR3 is 17 residues. V dropped 1 base and J dropped 4; count of bases not matched to a gene: 12. CDR3 loop: CARSLIHGQVDSDTQYF. In nucleotides, the CDR3 is TGTGCCAGAAGCTTGATCCACGGACAGGTCGATTCAGATACGCAGTATTTT.

This chain uses TRBV6-8 with TRBJ2-4, with D perhaps TRBD1 (5 bases). The germline CDR1 and CDR2 sequences are MNHGY and SAAAGT. CDR3 size: 13 residues. V dropped 6 bases and J dropped 4 bases, with 10 bases sitting between them. The CDR3 DNA is TGTGCCAGCAGCGTAAAGGGGAAAAACATTCAGTACTTC. Its protein product is CASSVKGKNIQYF.

The chain uses TRBV28 and TRBJ2-3; perhaps TRBD2 as D (6 bases). V was pared by 3 bases and J by 1 base, with 8 bases between. CDR1 MDHEN and CDR2 SYDVKM come from the germline V gene. The CDR3 extends over 14 amino acids. CDR3 sequence reads: CASSFERGTDTQYF. DNA for the CDR3: TGTGCCAGCAGTTTTGAGCGGGGCACAGATACGCAGTATTTT.

V and J are TRBV18 and TRBJ1-5; weak D call: TRBD1 (5 bases). The V and J ends lost 1 base and 14 bases respectively, with 15 bases between them. Germline loops: CDR1 KGHSH, CDR2 LQKENI. The CDR3 runs 13 residues. In nucleotides, the CDR3 is TGTGCCAGCTCACCACGGCCGGGGGAGACAAAGCATTTT. This gives the protein CASSPRPGETKHF. Full variable domain (outside the CDR3, taken from reference TRBV18 and TRBJ1-5): NAGVMQNPRHLVRRRGQEARLRCSPMKGHSHVYWYRQLPEEGLKFMVYLQKENIIDESGMPKERFSAEFPKEGPSILRIQQVVRGDSAAYFCASSPRPGETKHFGDGTRLSIL.

V usage is TRBV23-1 and J usage is TRBJ2-1; D may be TRBD2 (6 bases). TRBV23-1 carries the ORF label, with uncertain function. V was trimmed by 3 bases and J by 6 bases, leaving 27 bases between them. CDR3 length: 19 residues. CDR3 DNA sequence: TGCGCCAGCAGTCACTACGGGGGTCAGGACCCGACCGAGTGCAATGAGCAGTTCTTC. This sequence encodes CASSHYGGQDPTECNEQFF.

The chain couples TRBV5-1 to TRBJ2-5; D is ambiguous. The CDR3 sequence is 12 residues long. The germline V gene encodes CDR1 SGHRS and CDR2 YFSETQ. V lost 5 bases and J lost 5, with 10 bases in between. CDR3: CASRTEEETQYF. The CDR3, as DNA: TGCGCCAGCAGGACCGAGGAGGAGACCCAGTACTTC. Variable domain in full (rest from reference TRBV5-1 and TRBJ2-5): KAGVTQTPRYLIKTRGQQVTLSCSPISGHRSVSWYQQTPGQGLQFLFEYFSETQRNKGNFPGRFSGRQFSNSRSEMNVSTLELGDSALYLCASRTEEETQYFGPGTRLLVL.

The V and J genes are TRBV21-1 and TRBJ2-1; the D segment call TRBD2 is taken from the table without a DNA check. TRBV21-1 is tagged as a pseudogene. The CDR3 spans 17 residues. CDR3 amino acids: CASSNDPGLAGGHEQFF. The CDR3 region has the DNA TGTGCCAGCAGCAATGATCCGGGACTAGCGGGGGGGCATGAGCAGTTCTTC.

The gene calls are TRBV27 and TRBJ1-4; TRBD1 aligns across 8 bases. The V gene's germline CDR1 is MNHEY and CDR2 SMNVEV (reference sequence). Losses at the gene ends were 1 base for V and 4 bases for J; bases not matched to a gene: 8. The CDR3 is 17 amino acids. This chain's CDR3 is CASSLWGRGLYNEKLFF. CDR3 DNA: TGTGCCAGCAGTTTATGGGGCAGGGGGCTGTATAATGAAAAACTGTTTTTT. Full variable domain (missing parts from reference TRBV27 and TRBJ1-4): EAQVTQNPRYLITVTGKKLTVTCSQNMNHEYMSWYRQDPGLGLRQIYYSMNVEVTDKGDVPEGYKVSRKEKRNFPLILESPSPNQTSLYFCASSLWGRGLYNEKLFFGSGTQLSVL.

Concerning this clone itself: Other DNA sequences within the sample encode an identical CDR3. J is TRBJ1-1 and V is TRBV28; 9 nucleotides agree with TRBD1. There are 13 residues in the CDR3. V lost 3 bases to trimming and J lost 6 bases; unmatched junction nucleotides: 2. Germline V gene sequence: CDR1 MDHEN, CDR2 SYDVKM. CDR3 sequence: CASSLTGGAEAFF. The CDR3 nucleotides are TGTGCCAGCAGTTTGACAGGGGGTGCTGAAGCTTTCTTT.

The chain carries TRBV20-1 and TRBJ2-5; 7 bases map to TRBD2. Trimming cost V 3 bases and J 0 bases; bases outside gene matches: 4. Germline V gene sequence: CDR1 DFQATT, CDR2 SNEGSKA (reference sequence). The CDR3 has 14 amino acids. Here the CDR3 DNA reads TGCAGTGCTAGTCGGCGGGGGTACCAAGAGACCCAGTACTTC. As protein: CSASRRGYQETQYF.

V usage is TRBV6-5 and J usage is TRBJ2-2, with D possibly TRBD1 on 5 matching bases. The CDR3 has 14 residues. Germline lookup yields CDR1 MNHEY and CDR2 SVGAGI. Deletions cut 6 bases from V and 0 bases from J, with 8 bases between. The CDR3: CASRAGTNTGELFF. The CDR3 DNA reads as TGTGCCAGCAGGGCAGGGACGAACACCGGGGAGCTGTTTTTT.

The J gene is TRBJ2-3, the V gene TRBV5-6; 11 positions match TRBD2. Germline V gives CDR1 SGHDT, CDR2 YYEEEE. The CDR3 extends over 16 amino acids. V lost 0 bases and J lost 7; bases outside the gene matches: 7. CDR3: CASSLAGLAGGNTQYF. DNA of the CDR3: TGTGCCAGCAGCTTGGCCGGGCTAGCGGGGGGAAATACGCAGTATTTT.